These 28 T cell receptor beta chains were all obtained from the same sample, sequenced in a study of blood T cell repertoires in COVID-19 (dated by TCRdb to the early 2020s). Receptor libraries were prepared by the immunoSEQ multiplex PCR assay. TCRdb carries this immuneACCESS record with in-frame sequences only. Its versions omit some clonotypes, under half of them owing to an unresolved V gene in the studies checked, with the rest unexplained. For this sample the table gives approximately 250,000 clones, of which 86% were detected only once. In total, the top ten clones hold over 1.5% of the sample. Sequencing was carried out using peripheral blood. The receptors originated from a man aged 30 to 39 with active or convalescent COVID-19.

This clone was observed a single time. J is TRBJ2-1 and V is TRBV15; 10 positions match TRBD2. Germline CDR1 is LNHNV and CDR2 is YYDKDF (reference sequence). After removal of 1 base from V and 0 bases from J, the junction contained 9 bases not matched to a gene. The CDR3 has 19 amino acids. In DNA, the CDR3 is TGTGCCACCAGCAGAGGGGCTAGCGGGGGCGGCAGCTCCTACAATGAGCAGTTCTTC. Translating it yields CATSRGASGGGSSYNEQFF.

This clone was picked up one time. The genes are TRBV6-2 or TRBV6-3 and TRBJ2-2; TRBD2 aligns across 9 bases. The CDR3 is 16 amino acids. CDR1 and CDR2 (germline): MNHEY, SVGEGT. V lost 4 bases, J lost 5 bases, and 8 bases stayed unmatched. CDR3: CASSFGLAGNTGELFF. Here the CDR3 DNA reads TGTGCCAGCAGTTTCGGCCTAGCGGGGAATACCGGGGAGCTGTTTTTT.

This chain links TRBV9 with TRBJ2-3; TRBD2 is a possible D gene (5 bases). Trimming cost V 5 bases and J 0 bases, with 19 bases left between them. The CDR3 extends over 17 amino acids. Germline V gives CDR1 SGDLS, CDR2 YYNGEE. The CDR3 loop is CASSASSEGKSTDTQYF. The CDR3 nucleotides read TGTGCCAGCAGTGCTAGCTCCGAGGGTAAGAGCACAGATACGCAGTATTTT.

CDR3 sequence reads: CASSEFGSEETQYF. CDR3 in DNA: TGTGCCAGCAGTGAATTTGGCAGCGAAGAGACCCAGTACTTC. This chain connects TRBV25-1 to TRBJ2-5, with D unresolved. Germline values: CDR1 MGHDK, CDR2 SYGVNS. V lost 1 base and J lost 3, with 9 bases in between. CDR3 length equals 14 residues. The variable domain in full, completed from reference TRBV25-1 and TRBJ2-5, reads EADIYQTPRYLVIGTGKKITLECSQTMGHDKMYWYQQDPGMELHLIHYSYGVNSTEKGDLSSESTVSRIRTEHFPLTLESARPSHTSQYLCASSEFGSEETQYFGPGTRLLVL.

The chain couples TRBV3-1 (or the pseudogene TRBV3-2) to TRBJ2-3; 7 bases are a match to TRBD2. The trim removed 1 base at V and 0 bases at J, leaving 4 bases unmatched. CDR1 and CDR2 from the germline V gene are LGHDT and YNNKEL (reference sequence). The CDR3 has 16 amino acids. This CDR3 is CASSQGSSGSTDTQYF. CDR3 coding DNA: TGTGCCAGCAGCCAAGGGTCTAGCGGAAGCACAGATACGCAGTATTTT.

The chain is built from TRBV13 and TRBJ2-5; tentative D call: TRBD1 (6 bases). CDR1 and CDR2 from the germline V gene are PRHDT and FYEKMQ (reference sequence). The V end lost 3 bases, the J end lost 5 bases, and 13 bases lay between the germline ends. The CDR3 loop spans 14 amino acids. The CDR3 here is CASSLRAGEETQYF. In DNA form, the CDR3 reads TGTGCCAGCAGCTTGAGAGCAGGGGAGGAGACCCAGTACTTC.

This CDR3 reads CASSKPGQGEWDQPQHF. The CDR3 coding sequence is TGTGCCAGCAGCAAACCCGGGCAGGGGGAGTGGGATCAGCCCCAGCATTTT. This chain uses TRBV21-1 with TRBJ1-5; the D call TRBD1 from the table was never checked on the DNA. TRBV21-1 is a recognized pseudogene. The CDR3 sequence is 17 residues long.

The V and J genes are TRBV6-5 and TRBJ2-3; D is ambiguous. CDR3 size: 14 residues. Germline values: CDR1 MNHEY, CDR2 SVGAGI. V lost 7 bases and J lost 5, with 16 bases in between. The CDR3 nucleotides read TGTGCCAGCACCCTTACTTCGACTCAAGATACGCAGTATTTT. Its translation is CASTLTSTQDTQYF.

The chain links TRBV6-5 to TRBJ1-2; possibly TRBD1 for D (5 bases). Germline assignment: CDR1 MNHEY and CDR2 SVGAGI. The CDR3 runs 14 residues. The ends were cut back, 0 bases at V and 7 bases at J, with 12 bases in the middle. The CDR3 DNA follows: TGTGCCAGCAGTTACTCGGGCAGGGCGCGTGGCTACACCTTC. Encoded protein: CASSYSGRARGYTF.

V usage is TRBV6-6 and J usage is TRBJ2-7; 7 bases map to TRBD1. V shed 2 bases and J 4 bases; nucleotides not matched to a gene: 5. The CDR3 is made up of 14 amino acids. Germline V gene data show CDR1 as MNHNY and CDR2 as SVGAGI (reference sequence). The CDR3 sequence: CASSYPGQSYEQYF. The CDR3 DNA reads as TGTGCCAGCAGTTACCCGGGACAGAGTTACGAGCAGTACTTC.

The chain carries TRBV30 and TRBJ1-1, with D unclear. V was shortened by 6 bases and J by 3 bases, with 11 bases between the two germline ends. Germline V gene data show CDR1 as GTSNPN and CDR2 as SVGIG (reference sequence). This CDR3 has 12 residues. The CDR3 spells CACPRRDTEAFF. In DNA form, the CDR3 reads TGTGCCTGTCCCCGACGGGACACTGAAGCTTTCTTT.

This chain joins TRBV29-1 and TRBJ2-7; 7 bases are a match to TRBD1. The CDR3 length is 14 residues. Germline loops: CDR1 SQVTM, CDR2 ANQGSEA. V shed 4 bases, J shed 4 bases, and the junction held 10 bases outside the gene matches. In nucleotides, the CDR3 is TGCAGCGTTGTAGGGGGCGTACCGCTATACGAGCAGTACTTC. Residues: CSVVGGVPLYEQYF.

The rearrangement joins TRBV2 to TRBJ2-1; TRBD1 might be the D (6 bases). Per the germline V gene, CDR1 is SNHLY and CDR2 is FYNNEI. The CDR3 loop spans 15 amino acids. Trimming pared 6 bases from V and 7 bases from J, leaving 19 bases between. Here the CDR3 reads CASRHRDKGLNEQFF. CDR3 DNA: TGTGCCAGCAGGCACCGGGACAAAGGGTTAAATGAGCAGTTCTTC.

This chain links TRBV12-3 or TRBV12-4 with TRBJ1-1, with a tentative D call TRBD1 (6 bases). The CDR3 covers 12 residues. Trimming removed 7 bases at V and 8 bases at J, with 14 bases between. The CDR3 loop is CASTIGGTEAFF. CDR3 DNA: TGTGCCAGCACCATAGGGGGAACCGAAGCTTTCTTT.

This rearrangement joins TRBV11-2 to TRBJ2-5, with TRBD2 identical over 16 bases. CDR1 and CDR2 from the germline V gene are SGHAT and FQNNGV. J gave up 4 bases and V 1 base, and 6 bases lay outside the gene matches. The CDR3 totals 18 residues. As DNA, the CDR3 is TGTGCCAGCAGCTTAGTAGGCGGGACTAGCGGGGGGGCAGAGACCCAGTACTTC. Amino acid sequence: CASSLVGGTSGGAETQYF. Variable domain in full (rest from reference TRBV11-2 and TRBJ2-5): EAGVAQSPRYKIIEKRQSVAFWCNPISGHATLYWYQQILGQGPKLLIQFQNNGVVDDSQLPKDRFSAERLKGVDSTLKIQPAKLEDSAVYLCASSLVGGTSGGAETQYFGPGTRLLVL.

The V gene is TRBV6-1, the J gene TRBJ1-2, with D maybe TRBD1 (6 bases). Trimming stripped 2 bases from V and 2 bases from J, with 15 bases between. Germline loops: CDR1 MNHNS, CDR2 SASEGT. The length of the CDR3 is 16 residues. The CDR3 loop is CASSELSTGKNYGYTF. The CDR3 bases are TGTGCCAGCAGTGAATTAAGCACAGGGAAAAACTATGGCTACACCTTC.

The chain is built from TRBV7-2 and TRBJ2-5; 7 bases fit TRBD1. The ends lost 5 bases at V and 3 bases at J; junction bases unmatched: 9. This CDR3 comprises 15 residues. Germline loops: CDR1 SGHTA, CDR2 FQGNSA. Written as DNA, the CDR3 is TGTGCCAGCAGCCCCCAGACAGGGACCGAAGAGACCCAGTACTTC. Protein: CASSPQTGTEETQYF.

This clone was recorded once. The chain employs TRBV10-3 and TRBJ1-4; D unresolved. In germline, CDR1 is ENHRY, CDR2 SYGVKD. The CDR3 totals 14 residues. The ends were cut back, 10 bases at V and 2 bases at J, with 14 bases in the middle. The CDR3: CATRRVATNEKLFF. CDR3 DNA sequence: TGTGCCACCAGGAGGGTGGCGACTAATGAAAAACTGTTTTTT.

The chain uses TRBV28 and TRBJ1-6; D remains ambiguous. CDR1 is MDHEN, CDR2 SYDVKM, per germline. The V end was cut by 5 bases, the J end by 9 bases, with 14 bases between. This CDR3 comprises 14 residues. The DNA for the CDR3 is TGTGCCAGCAGTCCCCCGAGGGTAGTTTCACCCCTCCACTTT. Translated, it gives CASSPPRVVSPLHF. The full variable domain, completed using reference TRBV28 and TRBJ1-6, is DVKVTQSSRYLVKRTGEKVFLECVQDMDHENMFWYRQDPGLGLRLIYFSYDVKMKEKGDIPEGYSVSREKKERFSLILESASTNQTSMYLCASSPPRVVSPLHFGNGTRLTVT.

The chain combines TRBV2 with TRBJ2-3, with TRBD2 as a possible D gene (5 bases). V lost 2 bases, J lost 8 bases, and 14 bases lay in between. This CDR3 spans 14 amino acids. Germline CDR1 reads SNHLY; CDR2 reads FYNNEI. CDR3 DNA sequence: TGTGCCAGCAGTGAACCCGGAGCCGCGGGTACGCAGTATTTT. Translated: CASSEPGAAGTQYF.

V is TRBV7-9 and J is TRBJ2-2; TRBD2 might be the D (6 bases). Trimming took off 6 bases at V and 2 bases at J, with 16 bases between the two ends. CDR3 length equals 16 residues. Germline V gene sequence: CDR1 SEHNR, CDR2 FQNEAQ (reference sequence). In nucleotides, the CDR3 is TGTGCCAGCAGGACCGGGACTGCTGTTAACACCGGGGAGCTGTTTTTT. Its protein is CASRTGTAVNTGELFF.

The rearrangement uses TRBV5-1 and TRBJ1-2; 7 bases map to TRBD1. Trimming at V came to 3 bases and at J to 8 bases, leaving 7 bases not matched to a gene. The CDR3 totals 13 residues. Germline CDR1 reads SGHRS; CDR2 reads YFSETQ. This CDR3 reads CASSSGQPGGYTF. Here the CDR3 DNA reads TGCGCCAGCAGCTCGGGACAGCCGGGCGGCTACACCTTC.

The rearrangement joins TRBV29-1 to TRBJ1-3; perhaps TRBD1 as D (6 bases). The CDR3 runs 14 residues. CDR1 is SQVTM, CDR2 ANQGSEA, per germline. V shed 3 bases and J shed 3 bases, with 12 bases lying between them. CDR3 in DNA: TGCAGCGTTGAGCGGGGGGCCGGTGGAAACACCATATATTTT. This sequence encodes CSVERGAGGNTIYF.

The chain employs TRBV4-2 and TRBJ2-2, with TRBD2 matching over 14 bases. The V and J ends lost 4 bases and 3 bases, in that order; junction bases with no gene match: 7. The CDR3 is 18 amino acids. CDR1 and CDR2 (germline): LGHNA, YNFKEQ. The CDR3 spells CASSLGTSGGPDTGELFF. The CDR3 bases are TGTGCCAGCAGCCTTGGGACTAGCGGGGGCCCCGACACCGGGGAGCTGTTTTTT.

This chain links TRBV5-6 with TRBJ1-2; 9 nucleotides match TRBD1. V dropped 1 base and J dropped 4; count of bases not matched to a gene: 8. Germline loops: CDR1 SGHDT, CDR2 YYEEEE. The CDR3 contains 16 residues. This CDR3 reads CASSLSRTGVSYGYTF. DNA of the CDR3: TGTGCCAGCAGCTTGAGTAGGACAGGGGTCTCCTATGGCTACACCTTC. The full variable domain, in which reference TRBV5-6 and TRBJ1-2 provide the parts outside the CDR3, is DAGVTQSPTHLIKTRGQQVTLRCSPKSGHDTVSWYQQALGQGPQFIFQYYEEEERQRGNFPDRFSGHQFPNYSSELNVNALLLGDSALYLCASSLSRTGVSYGYTFGSGTRLTVV.

The chain recombines TRBV9 with TRBJ1-6; D may be TRBD1 (5 bases). Trimming left V 3 bases short and J 7 bases short, with 17 bases between. Germline V gene sequence: CDR1 SGDLS, CDR2 YYNGEE. This CDR3 spans 16 amino acids. CDR3 sequence reads: CASSAKQVSGNSPLHF. The DNA of the CDR3 is TGTGCCAGCAGCGCGAAACAGGTCTCGGGCAATTCACCCCTCCACTTT.

This clone came up once. The rearrangement joins TRBV6-5 to TRBJ2-1; D not certain. CDR1 and CDR2 from the germline V gene are MNHEY and SVGAGI. V lost 0 bases to trimming and J lost 1 base, with 7 bases between them. This CDR3 is 15 amino acids long. The CDR3 DNA reads TGTGCCAGCAGTTACTCGAGCAGGTCCTACAATGAGCAGTTCTTC. It codes for CASSYSSRSYNEQFF.

A single count supports this clone. J is TRBJ1-2 and V is TRBV5-1; unclear D gene. Germline-derived CDR1 and CDR2 are SGHRS and YFSETQ. V lost 2 bases, J lost 5 bases, and 13 bases lay in between. This CDR3 has 14 residues. The CDR3 DNA follows: TGCGCCAGCAGCTTAGGAAGCGCGAATTATGGCTACACCTTC. Its protein product is CASSLGSANYGYTF.